This T cell receptor (beta chain) originates from a study of PD-1 blockade in classical Hodgkin lymphoma. Profiled with immunoSEQ multiplex PCR; TCRdb holds only in-frame clones, not every one. In the table there are roughly 17,000 clones, roughly 80% of which are singletons. The CDR3 is 15 residues long. Trimming shortened V by 7 bases and J by 3 bases, and 15 bases separated the two germline ends. In germline, CDR1 is LNHDA, CDR2 SQIVND (reference sequence). Time point of the sample: cycle 4 day 1 (C4D1), after less than 7 weeks of nivolumab. Every patient had relapsed following autologous stem cell transplantation, and cohorts differed in brentuximab vedotin exposure.

Specimen: peripheral blood mononuclear cells (PBMCs), collected before the fourth cycle of nivolumab. V is TRBV19 and J is TRBJ2-2; D gene unclear. The clonotype originates from a human donor with classical Hodgkin lymphoma. The CDR3 loop is CASTLGVVDTGELFF. In DNA, the CDR3 is TGTGCCAGTACCCTAGGAGTAGTGGACACCGGGGAGCTGTTTTTT.